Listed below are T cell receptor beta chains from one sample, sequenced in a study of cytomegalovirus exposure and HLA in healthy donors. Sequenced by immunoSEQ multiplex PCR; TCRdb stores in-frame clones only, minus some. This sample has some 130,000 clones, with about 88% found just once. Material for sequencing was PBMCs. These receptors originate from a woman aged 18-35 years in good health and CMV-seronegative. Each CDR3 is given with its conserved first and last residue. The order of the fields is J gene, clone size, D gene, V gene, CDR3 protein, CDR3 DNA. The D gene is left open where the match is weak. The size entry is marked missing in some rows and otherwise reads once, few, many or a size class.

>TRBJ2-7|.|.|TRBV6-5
CASSYSRREDYEQYF
TGTGCCAGCAGTTATAGTCGTCGAGAAGATTACGAGCAGTACTTC
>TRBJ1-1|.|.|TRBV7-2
CASSLDRRDAFF
TGTGCCAGCAGCTTAGACCGGAGGGACGCTTTCTTT
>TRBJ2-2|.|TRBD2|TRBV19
CASTVPAGVEGGEEELFF
TGTGCCAGTACCGTGCCAGCGGGGGTCGAAGGAGGGGAGGAGGAGCTGTTTTTT
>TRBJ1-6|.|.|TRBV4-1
CASGRDGEYSPLHF
TGCGCCAGCGGCAGAGACGGAGAATATTCACCCCTCCACTTT
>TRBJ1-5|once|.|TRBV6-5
CASSYSNGGDQPQHF
TGTGCCAGCAGTTACTCCAACGGGGGGGATCAGCCCCAGCATTTT
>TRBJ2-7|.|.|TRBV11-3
CASSLPGAYEQYF
TGTGCCAGCAGCTTACCAGGGGCCTACGAGCAGTACTTC
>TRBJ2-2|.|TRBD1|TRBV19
CASTPAGTGAIGELFF
TGTGCCAGTACTCCGGCCGGGACAGGGGCGATCGGGGAGCTGTTTTTT
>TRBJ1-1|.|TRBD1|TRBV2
CAWRDRGFLGTEAFF
TGTGCCTGGAGGGACAGGGGCTTTTTGGGCACTGAAGCTTTCTTT
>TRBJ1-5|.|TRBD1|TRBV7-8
CASSLWDSISNQPQHF
TGTGCCAGCAGCTTATGGGACAGTATTAGCAATCAGCCCCAGCATTTT
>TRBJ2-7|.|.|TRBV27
CASSTDRIYEQYF
TGTGCCAGCAGCACAGACAGAATTTACGAGCAGTACTTC
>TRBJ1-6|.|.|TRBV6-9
CASSYGQNNSPLHF
TGTGCCAGCAGTTATGGCCAGAATAATTCACCCCTCCACTTT
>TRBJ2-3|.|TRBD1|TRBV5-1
CASTLGQGDNTQYF
TGCGCCAGCACTCTGGGACAGGGTGACAATACGCAGTATTTT
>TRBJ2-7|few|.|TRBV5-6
CASSSNQGEQYF
TGTGCCAGCAGCTCCAATCAGGGCGAGCAGTACTTC
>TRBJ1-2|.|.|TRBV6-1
CASSEVAVSNYGYTF
TGTGCCAGCAGTGAAGTGGCAGTCAGTAACTATGGCTACACCTTC
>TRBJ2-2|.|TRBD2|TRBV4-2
CASSQGLAGHTGELFF
TGTGCCAGCAGCCAAGGGCTAGCGGGACACACCGGGGAGCTGTTTTTT
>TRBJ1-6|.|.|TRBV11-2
CASSRAGGPGDSPLHF
TGTGCCAGCAGCCGCGCAGGTGGCCCGGGGGATTCACCCCTCCACTTT
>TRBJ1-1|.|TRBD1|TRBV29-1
CSVRTGRTEAFF
TGCAGCGTCCGGACAGGGCGTACTGAAGCTTTCTTT
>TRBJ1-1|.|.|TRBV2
CTTEVEGGTEAFF
TGTACCACCGAGGTGGAGGGTGGCACTGAAGCTTTCTTT
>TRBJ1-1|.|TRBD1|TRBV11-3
CASSLGGDSTEAFF
TGTGCCAGCAGCTTAGGGGGGGACAGCACTGAAGCTTTCTTT
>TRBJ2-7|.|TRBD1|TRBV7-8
CASSSSTYTGDEQYF
TGTGCCAGCAGCTCATCAACGTATACAGGGGACGAGCAGTACTTC
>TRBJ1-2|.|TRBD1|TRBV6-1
CASSDDPRGIYGGYTF
TGTGCCAGCAGTGATGATCCCAGGGGGATCTATGGAGGCTACACCTTC
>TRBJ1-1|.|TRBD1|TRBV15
CATSKHRGSTEAFF
TGTGCCACCAGCAAGCACAGGGGGAGCACTGAAGCTTTCTTT
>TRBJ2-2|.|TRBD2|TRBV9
CASSIRLAGGTGELFF
TGTGCCAGCAGCATTCGTCTAGCGGGCGGCACCGGGGAGCTGTTTTTT
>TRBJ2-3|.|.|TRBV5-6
CASRYSGGTDTQYF
TGTGCCAGCAGATATAGCGGAGGCACAGATACGCAGTATTTT
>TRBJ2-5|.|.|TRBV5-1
CASSSSRQQETQYF
TGCGCCAGCAGCTCGAGCCGACAACAAGAGACCCAGTACTTC
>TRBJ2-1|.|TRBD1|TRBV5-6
CASSETGGPNEQFF
TGTGCCAGCAGCGAGACAGGGGGCCCCAATGAGCAGTTCTTC
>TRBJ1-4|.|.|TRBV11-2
CASSSSVGGVGEKLFF
TGTGCCAGCAGCTCCTCCGTCGGGGGGGTAGGGGAAAAACTGTTTTTT
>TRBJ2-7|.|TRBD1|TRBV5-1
CASSETRRDRSYEQYF
TGCGCCAGCAGCGAAACTCGCCGGGACAGATCCTACGAGCAGTACTTC
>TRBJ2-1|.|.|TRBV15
CATSRDPAGTYNEQFF
TGTGCCACCAGCAGGGATCCAGCAGGGACCTACAATGAGCAGTTCTTC